This T cell receptor (beta chain) is from a study of shared clonotypes between healthy human individuals. Findings of the study overall: Estimated richness was generally greater in naive than memory subsets. An expected dependence of interdonor clonotype sharing on sequencing depth was noted.

This clone showed up just once. Its antigen is unidentified. CDR1 SGHRS and CDR2 YFSETQ come from the germline V gene. V lost 3 bases to trimming and J lost 0 bases, with 12 bases between them. This CDR3 is 15 amino acids long. The donors, all of them Caucasian adults, lived in Nashville, Tennessee. Evenly divided among several immunoSEQ plates was the genomic DNA of each subset. Here immunoSEQ multiplex PCR was the method, and the copy in TCRdb shows in-frame clones only, minus some. The sample consists of over 2 million clones, 90% to 95% of them appearing once. The rearrangement joins TRBV5-1 to TRBJ1-2; D is unclear. This TCR was sampled from a man aged 18-30 years in good health. Specimen: naive CD4+ T cells sorted from blood. The sample's subset: CD45RA+ positively selected. The DNA of the CDR3 is TGCGCCAGCAGCTCATACGACGCGCCTAACTATGGCTACACCTTC. This translates into CASSSYDAPNYGYTF. The full variable domain, completed using reference TRBV5-1 and TRBJ1-2, is KAGVTQTPRYLIKTRGQQVTLSCSPISGHRSVSWYQQTPGQGLQFLFEYFSETQRNKGNFPGRFSGRQFSNSRSEMNVSTLELGDSALYLCASSSYDAPNYGYTFGSGTRLTVV.